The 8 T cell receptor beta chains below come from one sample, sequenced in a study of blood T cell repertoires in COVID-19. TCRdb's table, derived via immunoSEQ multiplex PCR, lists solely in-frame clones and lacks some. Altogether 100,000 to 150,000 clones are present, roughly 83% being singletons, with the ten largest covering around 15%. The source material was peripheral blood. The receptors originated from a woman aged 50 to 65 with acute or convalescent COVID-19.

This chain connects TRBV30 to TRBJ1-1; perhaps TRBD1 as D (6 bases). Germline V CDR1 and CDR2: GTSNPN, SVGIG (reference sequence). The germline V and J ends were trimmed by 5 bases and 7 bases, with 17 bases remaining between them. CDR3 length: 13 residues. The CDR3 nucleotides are TGTGCCTGGGAGGACAGATCCGCGGATGAAGCTTTCTTT. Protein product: CAWEDRSADEAFF.

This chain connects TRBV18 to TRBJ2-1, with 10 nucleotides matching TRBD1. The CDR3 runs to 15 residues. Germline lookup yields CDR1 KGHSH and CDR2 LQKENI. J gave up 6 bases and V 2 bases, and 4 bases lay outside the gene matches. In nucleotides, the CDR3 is TGTGCCAGCTCACCAATGGACAGGGGGGGCAATGAGCAGTTCTTC. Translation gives CASSPMDRGGNEQFF.

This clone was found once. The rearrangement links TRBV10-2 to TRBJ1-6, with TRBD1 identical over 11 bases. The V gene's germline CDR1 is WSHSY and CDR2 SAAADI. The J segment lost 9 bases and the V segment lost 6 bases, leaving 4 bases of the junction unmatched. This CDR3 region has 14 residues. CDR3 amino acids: CASSQGQGGSPLHF. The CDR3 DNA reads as TGCGCCAGCAGCCAGGGACAGGGGGGTTCACCCCTCCACTTT.

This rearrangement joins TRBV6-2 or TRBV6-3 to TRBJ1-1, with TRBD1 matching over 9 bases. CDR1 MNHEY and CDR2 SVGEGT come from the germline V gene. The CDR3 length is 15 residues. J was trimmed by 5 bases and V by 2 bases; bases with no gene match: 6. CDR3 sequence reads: CASSYDGQGWTEAFF. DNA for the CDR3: TGTGCCAGCAGTTACGACGGACAGGGGTGGACTGAAGCTTTCTTT.

This CDR3 is CASSLTLQGSYNYGYTF. For the CDR3, the DNA is TGTGCCAGCAGTTTGACTCTTCAGGGATCCTATAACTATGGCTACACCTTC. The V and J genes are TRBV27 and TRBJ1-2, with a weak D call TRBD1 (5 bases). CDR1 is MNHEY, CDR2 SMNVEV, per germline (reference sequence). Trimming pared 3 bases from V and 1 base from J, leaving 18 bases between. The CDR3 has 17 amino acids.

The CDR3 loop reads CASSFQGMNTEAFF. CDR3 nucleotide sequence: TGTGCCAGCAGCTTTCAGGGAATGAACACTGAAGCTTTCTTT. The J gene is TRBJ1-1, the V gene TRBV5-4, with D possibly being TRBD1 (5 bases). Germline V gives CDR1 SGHNT, CDR2 YYREEE (reference sequence). The ends were cut back, 2 bases at V and 0 bases at J, with 8 bases in the middle. CDR3 size: 14 residues.

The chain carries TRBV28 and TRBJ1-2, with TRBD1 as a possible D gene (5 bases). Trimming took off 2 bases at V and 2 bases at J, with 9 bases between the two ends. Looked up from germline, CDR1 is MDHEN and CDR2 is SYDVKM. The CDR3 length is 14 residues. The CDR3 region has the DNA TGTGCCAGCAGTTTAGGGACTCAGAACTATGGCTACACCTTC. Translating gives CASSLGTQNYGYTF.

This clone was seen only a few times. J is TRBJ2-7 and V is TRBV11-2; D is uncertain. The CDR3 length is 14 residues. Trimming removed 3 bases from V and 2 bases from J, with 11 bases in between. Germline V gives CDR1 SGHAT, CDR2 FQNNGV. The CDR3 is CASSLSAGTYEQYF. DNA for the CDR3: TGTGCCAGCAGCTTGTCCGCAGGAACCTACGAGCAGTACTTC.